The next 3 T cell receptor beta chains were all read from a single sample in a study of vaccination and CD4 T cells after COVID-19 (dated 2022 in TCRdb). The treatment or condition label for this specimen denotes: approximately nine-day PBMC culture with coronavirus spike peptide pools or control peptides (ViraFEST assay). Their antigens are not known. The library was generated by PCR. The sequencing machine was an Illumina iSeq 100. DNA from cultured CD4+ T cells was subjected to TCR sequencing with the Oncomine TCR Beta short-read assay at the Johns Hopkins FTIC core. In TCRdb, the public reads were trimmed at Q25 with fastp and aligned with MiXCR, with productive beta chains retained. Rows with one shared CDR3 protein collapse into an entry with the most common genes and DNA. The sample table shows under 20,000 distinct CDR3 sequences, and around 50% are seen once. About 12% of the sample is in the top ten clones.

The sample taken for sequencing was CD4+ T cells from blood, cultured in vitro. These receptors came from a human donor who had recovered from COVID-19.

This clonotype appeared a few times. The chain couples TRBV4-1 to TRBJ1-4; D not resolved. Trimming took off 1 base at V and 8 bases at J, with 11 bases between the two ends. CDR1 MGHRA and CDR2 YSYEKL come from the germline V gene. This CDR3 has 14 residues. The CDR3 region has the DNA TGCGCCAGCAGCCAAGTCGGGGTCCGGGAAAAACTGTTTTTT. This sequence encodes CASSQVGVREKLFF.

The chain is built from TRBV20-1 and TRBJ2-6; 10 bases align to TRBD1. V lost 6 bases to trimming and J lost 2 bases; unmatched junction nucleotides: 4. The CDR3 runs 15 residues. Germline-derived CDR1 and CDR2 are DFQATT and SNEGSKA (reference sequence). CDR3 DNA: TGCAGTGCCGCGACAGGGGGCCCTGGGGCCAACGTCCTGACTTTC. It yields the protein CSAATGGPGANVLTF.

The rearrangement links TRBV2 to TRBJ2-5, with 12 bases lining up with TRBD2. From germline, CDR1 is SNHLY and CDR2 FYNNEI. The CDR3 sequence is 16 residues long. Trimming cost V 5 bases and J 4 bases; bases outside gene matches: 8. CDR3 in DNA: TGTGCCAGCAGTAGTGCGGCTAGCGGGGGGGCAGAGACCCAGTACTTC. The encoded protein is CASSSAASGGAETQYF.